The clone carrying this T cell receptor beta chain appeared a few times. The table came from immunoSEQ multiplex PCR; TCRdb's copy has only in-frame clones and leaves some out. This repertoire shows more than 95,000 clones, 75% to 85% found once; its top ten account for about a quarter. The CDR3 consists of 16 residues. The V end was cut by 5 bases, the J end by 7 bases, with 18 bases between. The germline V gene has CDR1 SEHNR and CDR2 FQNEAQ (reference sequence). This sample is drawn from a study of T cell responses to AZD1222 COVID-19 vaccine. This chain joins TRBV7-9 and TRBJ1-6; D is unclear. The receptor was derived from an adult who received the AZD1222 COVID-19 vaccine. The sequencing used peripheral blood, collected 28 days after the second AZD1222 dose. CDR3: CASSPWTANLNSPLHF. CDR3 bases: TGTGCCAGCAGCCCTTGGACCGCGAACCTCAATTCACCCCTCCACTTT.